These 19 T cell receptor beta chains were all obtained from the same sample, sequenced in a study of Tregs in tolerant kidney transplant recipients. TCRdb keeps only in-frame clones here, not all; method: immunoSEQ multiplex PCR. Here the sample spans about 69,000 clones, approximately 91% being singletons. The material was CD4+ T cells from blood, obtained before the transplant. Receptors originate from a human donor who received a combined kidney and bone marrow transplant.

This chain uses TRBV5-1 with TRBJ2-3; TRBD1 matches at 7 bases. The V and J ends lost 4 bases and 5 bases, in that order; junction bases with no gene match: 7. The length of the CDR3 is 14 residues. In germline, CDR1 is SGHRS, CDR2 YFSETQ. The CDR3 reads CASSPDRAGDTQYF. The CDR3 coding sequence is TGCGCCAGCAGCCCCGACAGGGCCGGAGATACGCAGTATTTT.

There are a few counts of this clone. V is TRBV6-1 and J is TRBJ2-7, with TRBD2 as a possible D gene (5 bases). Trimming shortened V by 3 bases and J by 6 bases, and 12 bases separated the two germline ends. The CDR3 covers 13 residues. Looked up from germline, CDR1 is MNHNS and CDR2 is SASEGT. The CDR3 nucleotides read TGTGCCAGCAGTGATGAGGAGGATGGCGAGCAGTACTTC. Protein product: CASSDEEDGEQYF.

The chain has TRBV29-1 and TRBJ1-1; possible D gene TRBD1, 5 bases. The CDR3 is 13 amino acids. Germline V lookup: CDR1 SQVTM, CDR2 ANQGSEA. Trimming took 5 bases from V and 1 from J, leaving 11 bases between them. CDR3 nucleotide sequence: TGCAGCGTTTCGGGGACTGCGAACACTGAAGCTTTCTTT. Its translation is CSVSGTANTEAFF.

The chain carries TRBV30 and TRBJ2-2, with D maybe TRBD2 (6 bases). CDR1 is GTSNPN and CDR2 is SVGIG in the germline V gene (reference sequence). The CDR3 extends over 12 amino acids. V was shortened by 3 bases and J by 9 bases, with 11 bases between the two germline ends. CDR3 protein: CAWRGLPRELFF. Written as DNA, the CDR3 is TGTGCCTGGAGGGGACTTCCGAGGGAGCTGTTTTTT.

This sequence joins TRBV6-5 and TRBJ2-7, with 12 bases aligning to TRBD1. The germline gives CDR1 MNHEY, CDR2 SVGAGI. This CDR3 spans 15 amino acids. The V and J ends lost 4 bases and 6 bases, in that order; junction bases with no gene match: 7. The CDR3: CASSFRDRGHGEQYF. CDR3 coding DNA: TGTGCCAGCAGTTTTCGGGACAGGGGGCACGGCGAGCAGTACTTC.

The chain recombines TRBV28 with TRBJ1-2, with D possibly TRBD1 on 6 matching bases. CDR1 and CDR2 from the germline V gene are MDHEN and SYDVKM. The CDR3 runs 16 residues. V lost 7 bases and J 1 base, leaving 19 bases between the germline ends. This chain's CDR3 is CASMTAGTTYNYGYTF. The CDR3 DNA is TGTGCCAGCATGACCGCCGGGACAACTTATAACTATGGCTACACCTTC.

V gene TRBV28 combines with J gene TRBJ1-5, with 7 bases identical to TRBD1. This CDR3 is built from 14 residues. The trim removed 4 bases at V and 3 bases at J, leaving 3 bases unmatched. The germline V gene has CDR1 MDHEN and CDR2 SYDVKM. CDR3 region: CASSWGTVNQPQHF. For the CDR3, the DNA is TGTGCCAGCAGTTGGGGGACAGTCAATCAGCCCCAGCATTTT.

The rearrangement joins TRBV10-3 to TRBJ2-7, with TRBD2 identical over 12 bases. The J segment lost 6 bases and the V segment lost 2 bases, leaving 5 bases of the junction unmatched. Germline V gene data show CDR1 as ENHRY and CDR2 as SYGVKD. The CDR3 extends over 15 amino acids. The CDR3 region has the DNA TGTGCCATCAGTGAGGGCCTAGCGGGAGGGGTCGAGCAGTACTTC. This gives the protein CAISEGLAGGVEQYF.

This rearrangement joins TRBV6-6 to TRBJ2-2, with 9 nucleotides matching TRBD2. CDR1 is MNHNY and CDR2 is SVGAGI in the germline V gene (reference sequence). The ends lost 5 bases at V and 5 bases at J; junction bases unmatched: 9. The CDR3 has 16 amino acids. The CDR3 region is CASSKGSGRSTGELFF. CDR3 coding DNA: TGTGCCAGCAGTAAGGGGAGCGGGAGGTCGACCGGGGAGCTGTTTTTT.

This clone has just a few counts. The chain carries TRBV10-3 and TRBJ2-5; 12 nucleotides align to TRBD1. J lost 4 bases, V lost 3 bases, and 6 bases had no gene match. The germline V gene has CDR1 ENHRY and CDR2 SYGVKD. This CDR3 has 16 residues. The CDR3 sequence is CAISDWDRGRPETQYF. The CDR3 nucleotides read TGTGCCATCAGTGATTGGGACAGGGGGCGCCCAGAGACCCAGTACTTC.

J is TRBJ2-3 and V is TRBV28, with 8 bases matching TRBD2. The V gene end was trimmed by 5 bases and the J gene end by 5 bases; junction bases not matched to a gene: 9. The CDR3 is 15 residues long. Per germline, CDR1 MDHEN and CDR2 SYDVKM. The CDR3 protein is CASSDTSGLGDTQYF. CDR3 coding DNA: TGTGCCAGCAGTGATACTAGCGGCCTGGGAGATACGCAGTATTTT.

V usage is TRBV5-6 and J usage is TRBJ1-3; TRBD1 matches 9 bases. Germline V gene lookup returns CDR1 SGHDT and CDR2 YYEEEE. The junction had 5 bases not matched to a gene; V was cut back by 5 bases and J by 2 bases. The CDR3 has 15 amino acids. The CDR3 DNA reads TGTGCCAGCAGACAACAGGGGGCCGCTGGAAACACCATATATTTT. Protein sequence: CASRQQGAAGNTIYF.

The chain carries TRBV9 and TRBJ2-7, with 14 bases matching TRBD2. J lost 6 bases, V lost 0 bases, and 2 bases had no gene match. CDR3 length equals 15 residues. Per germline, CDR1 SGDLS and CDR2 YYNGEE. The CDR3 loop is CASSVAGTSGSEQYF. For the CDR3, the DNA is TGTGCCAGCAGCGTAGCGGGGACTAGCGGGAGCGAGCAGTACTTC.

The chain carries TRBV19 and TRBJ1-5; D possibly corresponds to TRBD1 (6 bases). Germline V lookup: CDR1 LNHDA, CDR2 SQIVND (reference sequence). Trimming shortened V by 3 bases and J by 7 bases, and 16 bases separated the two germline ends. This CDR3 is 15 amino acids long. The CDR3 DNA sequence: TGTGCCAGTAGTATTAATGGGGGGGCTCGGCAGCCCCAGCATTTT. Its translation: CASSINGGARQPQHF.

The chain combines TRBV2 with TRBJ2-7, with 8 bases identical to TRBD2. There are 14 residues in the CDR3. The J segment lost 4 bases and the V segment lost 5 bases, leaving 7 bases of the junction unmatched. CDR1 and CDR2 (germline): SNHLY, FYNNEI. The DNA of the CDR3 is TGTGCCAGCAGTTTGGGGACTAGTAGATACGAGCAGTACTTC. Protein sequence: CASSLGTSRYEQYF. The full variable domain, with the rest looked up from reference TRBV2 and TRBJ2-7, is EPEVTQTPSHQVTQMGQEVILRCVPISNHLYFYWYRQILGQKVEFLVSFYNNEISEKSEIFDDQFSVERPDGSNFTLKIRSTKLEDSAMYFCASSLGTSRYEQYFGPGTRLTVT.

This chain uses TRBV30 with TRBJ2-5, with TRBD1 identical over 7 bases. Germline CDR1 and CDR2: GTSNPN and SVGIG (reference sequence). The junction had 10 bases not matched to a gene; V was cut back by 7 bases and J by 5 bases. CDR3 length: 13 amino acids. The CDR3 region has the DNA TGTGCCTATAACCAGGGGGTTCGGGAGACCCAGTACTTC. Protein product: CAYNQGVRETQYF.

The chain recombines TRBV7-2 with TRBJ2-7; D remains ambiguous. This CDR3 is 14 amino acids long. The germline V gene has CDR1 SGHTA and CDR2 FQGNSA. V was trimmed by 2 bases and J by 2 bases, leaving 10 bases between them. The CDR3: CASSLTTKAYEQYF. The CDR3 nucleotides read TGTGCCAGCAGCTTAACTACCAAGGCCTACGAGCAGTACTTC.

This chain's CDR3 is CSAALQQSTGELFF. The CDR3 coding sequence is TGCAGCGCCGCCCTACAACAGTCCACCGGGGAGCTGTTTTTT. The chain links TRBV29-1 to TRBJ2-2; D remains ambiguous. The CDR3 runs 14 residues. Trimming took off 7 bases at V and 4 bases at J, with 16 bases between the two ends. Germline V gene data show CDR1 as SQVTM and CDR2 as ANQGSEA.

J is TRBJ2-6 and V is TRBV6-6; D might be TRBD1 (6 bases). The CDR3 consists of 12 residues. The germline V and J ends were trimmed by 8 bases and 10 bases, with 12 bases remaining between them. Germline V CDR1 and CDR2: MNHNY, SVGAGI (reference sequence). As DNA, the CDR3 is TGTGCCAGCGGGACAAATCCTAACGTCCTGACTTTC. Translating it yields CASGTNPNVLTF.